The sequence of this TCR beta chain was determined in a study of CD8+CD57+ T cells in acquired aplastic anemia. Overall study context: The DNA of sorted CD4+ and CD8+ cells averaged roughly 3.2 ug. The study's findings and limits: The study found no significant CD8+ Simpson's diversity difference between patients and controls.

The CDR3 loop spans 13 amino acids. Germline loops: CDR1 LNHDA, CDR2 SQIVND (reference sequence). As to this clonotype: The target antigen is unknown. The junction departs from the called germline gene at one end, perhaps through a read error.

CD8+CD57+ cell expansion had been shown by flow cytometry in patients chosen for sequencing. CDR3 and TCR beta VDJ profiling relied on genomic DNA as the template. TCRdb independently ran MiXCR on the reads; one entry per CDR3 protein. The sample carries roughly 240,000 distinct CDR3 sequences, approximately 50% recorded once. This clonotype originated in a human donor with aplastic anemia. Sequenced sample: sorted CD4+, CD8+, or CD8+CD57+ T cells (not recorded which) from PBMCs. This chain links TRBV19 with TRBJ1-5, with no clear D. The CDR3 here is CASSSAGGSHEHF. The CDR3 nucleotides read TGTGCCAGCAGTAGCGCGGGAGGGAGCCACGAGCATTTT.